This T cell receptor beta chain was sequenced in a study of blood T cell repertoires in COVID-19. The CDR3 is made up of 15 amino acids. In germline, CDR1 is LNHDA, CDR2 SQIVND (reference sequence). J gave up 1 base and V 9 bases, and 7 bases lay outside the gene matches. There are a few counts of this clone. Assay used: immunoSEQ multiplex PCR; TCRdb lists only in-frame clones, some missing. The table includes over 65,000 clones, 70% to 85% detected once. V and J are TRBV19 and TRBJ1-1, with 11 bases identical to TRBD1. What was sequenced was peripheral blood. This receptor was identified in a man older than 75 with active COVID-19. This CDR3 is CASVGTGGSNTEAFF. CDR3 nucleotides: TGTGCCAGCGTCGGGACAGGGGGTTCGAACACTGAAGCTTTCTTT.